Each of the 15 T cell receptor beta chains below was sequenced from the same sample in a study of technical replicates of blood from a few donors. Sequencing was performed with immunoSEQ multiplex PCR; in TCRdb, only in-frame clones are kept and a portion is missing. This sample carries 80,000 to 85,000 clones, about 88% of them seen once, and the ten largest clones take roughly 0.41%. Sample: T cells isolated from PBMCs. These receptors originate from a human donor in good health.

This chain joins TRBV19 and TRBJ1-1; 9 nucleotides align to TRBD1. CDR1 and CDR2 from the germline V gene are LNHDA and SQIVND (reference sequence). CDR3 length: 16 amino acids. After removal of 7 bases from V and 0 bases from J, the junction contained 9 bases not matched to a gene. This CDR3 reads CASTSLGQGLNTEAFF. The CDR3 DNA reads TGTGCCAGTACTTCCCTCGGACAGGGGCTGAACACTGAAGCTTTCTTT.

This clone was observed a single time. The CDR3 coding sequence is TGTGCCAGCAGCCGGGTGACCATTCCGGACGAGCAGTACTTC. As protein: CASSRVTIPDEQYF. The J gene is TRBJ2-7, the V gene TRBV5-5; D call uncertain. The CDR3 has 14 residues. The germline V and J ends were trimmed by 4 bases and 5 bases, with 16 bases remaining between them. Germline V gives CDR1 SGHKS, CDR2 YYEKEE (reference sequence).

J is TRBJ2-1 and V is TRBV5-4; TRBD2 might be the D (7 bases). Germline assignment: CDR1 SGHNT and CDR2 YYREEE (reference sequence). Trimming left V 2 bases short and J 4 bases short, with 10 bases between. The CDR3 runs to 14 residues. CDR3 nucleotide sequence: TGTGCCAGCAGCTTAGGGGGGGCTTACAATGAGCAGTTCTTC. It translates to CASSLGGAYNEQFF.

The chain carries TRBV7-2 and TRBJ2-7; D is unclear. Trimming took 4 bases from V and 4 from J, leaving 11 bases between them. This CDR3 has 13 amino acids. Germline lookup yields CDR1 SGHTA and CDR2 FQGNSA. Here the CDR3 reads CASSSAVSYEQYF. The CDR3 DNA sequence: TGTGCCAGCAGCTCCGCGGTGAGTTACGAGCAGTACTTC. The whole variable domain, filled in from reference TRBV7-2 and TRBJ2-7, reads GAGVSQSPSNKVTEKGKDVELRCDPISGHTALYWYRQSLGQGLEFLIYFQGNSAPDKSGLPSDRFSAERTGGSVSTLTIQRTQQEDSAVYLCASSSAVSYEQYFGPGTRLTVT.

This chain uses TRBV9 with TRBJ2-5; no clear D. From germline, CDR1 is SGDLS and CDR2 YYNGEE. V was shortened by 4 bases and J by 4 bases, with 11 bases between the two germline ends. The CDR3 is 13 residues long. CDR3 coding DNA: TGTGCCAGCAGCCCAATCTATGGAGAGACCCAGTACTTC. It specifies CASSPIYGETQYF.

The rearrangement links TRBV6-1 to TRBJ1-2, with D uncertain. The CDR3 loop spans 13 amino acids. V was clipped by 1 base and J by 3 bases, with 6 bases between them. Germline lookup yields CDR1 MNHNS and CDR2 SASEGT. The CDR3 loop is CASSEVSYYGYTF. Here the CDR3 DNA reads TGTGCCAGCAGTGAAGTTAGCTACTATGGCTACACCTTC.

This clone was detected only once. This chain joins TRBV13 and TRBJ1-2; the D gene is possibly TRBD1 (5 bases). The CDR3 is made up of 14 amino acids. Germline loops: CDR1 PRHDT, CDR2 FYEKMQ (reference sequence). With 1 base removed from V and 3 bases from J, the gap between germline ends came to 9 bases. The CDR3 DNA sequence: TGTGCCAGCAGCTTAGAACCAGGGTACTATGGCTACACCTTC. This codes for CASSLEPGYYGYTF.

The DNA for the CDR3 is TGTGCCAGCCACCAGGGATACGAGCAGTACTTC. Protein product: CASHQGYEQYF. The gene calls are TRBV28 and TRBJ2-7, with D tentatively TRBD1 (5 bases). CDR1 and CDR2 (germline): MDHEN, SYDVKM. V gave up 8 bases and J gave up 4 bases, with 9 bases separating them. The CDR3 has 11 residues.

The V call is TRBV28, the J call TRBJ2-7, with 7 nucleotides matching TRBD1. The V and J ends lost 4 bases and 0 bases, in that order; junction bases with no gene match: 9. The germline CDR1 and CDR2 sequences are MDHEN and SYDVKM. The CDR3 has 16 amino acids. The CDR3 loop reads CASSSIQGPRSYEQYF. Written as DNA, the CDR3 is TGTGCCAGCAGTTCGATACAGGGGCCCCGCTCCTACGAGCAGTACTTC.

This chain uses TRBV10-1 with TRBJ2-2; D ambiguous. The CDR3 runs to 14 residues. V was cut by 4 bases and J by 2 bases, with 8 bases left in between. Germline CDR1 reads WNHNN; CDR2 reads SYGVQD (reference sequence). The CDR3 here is CASSGLINTGELFF. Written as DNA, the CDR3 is TGCGCCAGCAGTGGACTGATCAACACCGGGGAGCTGTTTTTT.

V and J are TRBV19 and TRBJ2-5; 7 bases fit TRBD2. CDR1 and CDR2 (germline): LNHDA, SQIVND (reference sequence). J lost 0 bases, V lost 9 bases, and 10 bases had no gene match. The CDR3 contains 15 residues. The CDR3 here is CASGPGRRYQETQYF. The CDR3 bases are TGTGCCAGCGGCCCCGGGAGGCGGTACCAAGAGACCCAGTACTTC.

Here the CDR3 reads CAWSGSFNTGELFF. CDR3 nucleotide sequence: TGTGCCTGGAGTGGTAGCTTTAACACCGGGGAGCTGTTTTTT. The rearrangement links TRBV30 to TRBJ2-2; D unresolved. Germline V gives CDR1 GTSNPN, CDR2 SVGIG (reference sequence). The CDR3 is 14 residues long. V lost 1 base, J lost 2 bases, and 8 bases lay in between.

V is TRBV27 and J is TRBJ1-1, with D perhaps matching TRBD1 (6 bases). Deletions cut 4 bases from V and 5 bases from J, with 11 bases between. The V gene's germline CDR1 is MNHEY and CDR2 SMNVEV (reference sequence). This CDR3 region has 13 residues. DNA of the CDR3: TGTGCCAGCAGTTATCAGGGGAGAACTGAAGCTTTCTTT. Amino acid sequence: CASSYQGRTEAFF.

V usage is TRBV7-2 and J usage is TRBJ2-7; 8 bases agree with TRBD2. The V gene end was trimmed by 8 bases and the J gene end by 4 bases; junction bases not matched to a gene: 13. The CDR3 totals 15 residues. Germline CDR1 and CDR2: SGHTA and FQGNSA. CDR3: CASSTTSGSVYEQYF. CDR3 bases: TGTGCCAGCTCTACCACAAGCGGGAGTGTGTACGAGCAGTACTTC.

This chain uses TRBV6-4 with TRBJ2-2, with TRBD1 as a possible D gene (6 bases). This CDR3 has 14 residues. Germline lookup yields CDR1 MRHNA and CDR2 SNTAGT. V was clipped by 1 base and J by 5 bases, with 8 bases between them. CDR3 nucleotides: TGTGCCAGCAGTGACTTACAGGGAACCGGGGAGCTGTTTTTT. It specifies CASSDLQGTGELFF.